The rows below give T cell receptor beta chains drawn from one sample of a study of blood T cell repertoires in COVID-19. Clones were read by immunoSEQ multiplex PCR, and TCRdb kept only the in-frame ones, dropping some. The sample holds over 200,000 clones, approximately 83% seen once. Sequencing was done on a sample of PBMCs or T cells enriched from blood (not recorded which). The receptors derive from a woman in her 50s who had recovered from COVID-19. CDR3s include the opening cysteine and the closing phenylalanine or tryptophan. D genes are given only for firm matches. Rows may omit the clone size; those that give it use once, few, many or a size class.

cdr3_aa,cdr3_nt,d_call,v_call,j_call,clone_size
CASSFYFLEVQPQHF,TGTGCCAGCAGCTTTTACTTTCTCGAGGTTCAGCCCCAGCATTTT,NA,TRBV7-2,TRBJ1-5,NA
CASSPTPRGSSYEQYF,TGCGCCAGCAGCCCGACTCCCAGGGGGAGTTCTTACGAGCAGTACTTC,TRBD1,TRBV4-1,TRBJ2-7,NA
CASSGGGRDWGEAFF,TGTGCCAGTTCCGGTGGTGGCAGGGACTGGGGTGAAGCTTTCTTT,NA,TRBV28,TRBJ1-1,NA
CASSPPPLSGTGYTGELFF,TGTGCCAGCTCACCACCGCCTCTATCTGGGACAGGGTACACCGGGGAGCTGTTTTTT,TRBD1,TRBV18,TRBJ2-2,NA
CASSQIEGQPQHF,TGTGCCAGCAGCCAAATAGAGGGTCAGCCCCAGCATTTT,NA,TRBV3-1/TRBV3-2,TRBJ1-5,NA
CASSPGGLSSYNEQFF,TGTGCCAGCAGCCCGGGGGGACTTAGCTCCTACAATGAGCAGTTCTTC,TRBD2,TRBV5-4,TRBJ2-1,NA
CACGPPPTGVNTEAFF,TGTGCATGCGGGCCTCCTCCGACAGGGGTGAACACTGAAGCTTTCTTT,TRBD1,TRBV9,TRBJ1-1,once
CASSEGGSGNTIYF,TGTGCCAGCAGTGAAGGAGGCTCTGGAAACACCATATATTTT,NA,TRBV6-1,TRBJ1-3,NA
CASSYGGAWDQPQHF,TGTGCCAGCAGTTACGGGGGGGCTTGGGATCAGCCCCAGCATTTT,NA,TRBV6-5,TRBJ1-5,NA
CASSPPWSPTDTQYF,TGTGCCAGCAGCCCCCCCTGGAGCCCCACAGATACGCAGTATTTT,NA,TRBV28,TRBJ2-3,NA
CASSQDEAEGTEAFF,TGTGCCAGCAGCCAAGATGAAGCGGAGGGCACTGAAGCTTTCTTT,NA,TRBV4-2,TRBJ1-1,NA
CASTAGGRNQPQHF,TGTGCCAGTACGGCAGGGGGTAGGAATCAGCCCCAGCATTTT,TRBD1,TRBV19,TRBJ1-5,NA
CASSQDQRGYNEQFF,TGTGCCAGCAGCCAAGACCAACGAGGTTACAATGAGCAGTTCTTC,NA,TRBV3-1/TRBV3-2,TRBJ2-1,NA